Listed here is a single T cell receptor (beta chain). The V gene's germline CDR1 is MRHNA and CDR2 SNTAGT. The ends lost 2 bases at V and 6 bases at J; junction bases unmatched: 11. CDR3 length equals 17 residues. The data originate from a study of blood T cell repertoires in COVID-19. Profiling relied on immunoSEQ multiplex PCR, and the TCRdb table lists in-frame clones only, not all of them. The sample yields a few hundred thousand clones, about 80% seen once. The sequenced material came from peripheral blood. This sequence originates from a woman of 80 years or more with acute or convalescent COVID-19. The chain is built from TRBV6-4 and TRBJ2-2; 8 positions match TRBD1. Here the CDR3 DNA reads TGTGCCAGCAGTGACGGAGAGGACAGGGCGAGGGCCGGGGAGCTGTTTTTT. The encoded protein is CASSDGEDRARAGELFF.